Each of the 16 T cell receptor beta chains below was sequenced from the same sample in a study of blood T cell repertoires in COVID-19. The method was immunoSEQ multiplex PCR; TCRdb's version includes in-frame clones alone and lacks a portion of them. The table includes 150,000 to 200,000 clones, approximately 86% detected once. Sequences were obtained from peripheral blood. Receptors were obtained from an elderly woman with COVID-19, enrolled during active disease.

This chain uses TRBV6-5 with TRBJ1-1, with a possible D match to TRBD1 (6 bases). V lost 8 bases, J lost 1 base, and 14 bases lay in between. The V gene's germline CDR1 is MNHEY and CDR2 SVGAGI. The CDR3 contains 14 residues. The CDR3 here is CASSETGPNTEAFF. The CDR3 region has the DNA TGTGCCAGCTCCGAAACAGGGCCGAACACTGAAGCTTTCTTT.

This rearrangement joins TRBV7-2 to TRBJ2-7; 10 nucleotides agree with TRBD2. CDR1 is SGHTA and CDR2 is FQGNSA in the germline V gene. The CDR3 has 13 amino acids. V was pared by 5 bases and J by 9 bases, with 7 bases of the junction left unmatched. CDR3 amino acids: CASSPQAGGGQYF. In nucleotides, the CDR3 is TGTGCCAGCAGCCCCCAAGCGGGAGGGGGGCAGTACTTC.

This clone has a handful of counts. The chain uses TRBV28 and TRBJ1-1; the match to TRBD1 covers 7 bases. CDR1 and CDR2 (germline): MDHEN, SYDVKM. The junction had 1 base not matched to a gene; V was cut back by 11 bases and J by 10 bases. The CDR3 length is 8 residues. The CDR3 loop is CASGGAFF. The CDR3 nucleotides are TGTGCCTCAGGGGGAGCTTTCTTT.

V is TRBV4-1 and J is TRBJ1-5; possible D gene TRBD1, 5 bases. The CDR3 is 14 residues long. V was pared by 0 bases and J by 2 bases, with 5 bases between. Germline V gene sequence: CDR1 MGHRA, CDR2 YSYEKL. CDR3 sequence reads: CASSQDRGNQPQHF. CDR3 sequence (DNA): TGCGCCAGCAGCCAAGACAGGGGCAATCAGCCCCAGCATTTT.

This clone appeared a single time. The chain uses TRBV12-3 or TRBV12-4 and TRBJ2-7; D is unclear. V was clipped by 6 bases and J by 2 bases, with 11 bases between them. This CDR3 is 13 amino acids long. This CDR3 reads CASRADTTYEQYF. The CDR3 DNA follows: TGTGCCAGCAGGGCTGACACAACCTACGAGCAGTACTTC.

The J gene is TRBJ2-7, the V gene TRBV28; D is unclear. The CDR3 has 15 residues. Trimming cost V 2 bases and J 2 bases, with 13 bases left between them. Germline V gene data show CDR1 as MDHEN and CDR2 as SYDVKM. This chain's CDR3 is CASSLKGVLTYEQYF. The CDR3 DNA sequence: TGTGCCAGCAGTTTAAAAGGAGTTCTAACCTACGAGCAGTACTTC.

The gene calls are TRBV5-4 and TRBJ2-2; 7 bases are a match to TRBD2. CDR3 length: 15 residues. CDR1 and CDR2 (germline): SGHNT, YYREEE (reference sequence). The ends lost 0 bases at V and 4 bases at J; junction bases unmatched: 3. CDR3 DNA sequence: TGTGCCAGCAGCTTGGCACTAGCGTCCACCGGGGAGCTGTTTTTT. This gives the protein CASSLALASTGELFF.

This sequence joins TRBV4-2 and TRBJ1-6; 7 bases are shared with TRBD1. The length of the CDR3 is 16 residues. CDR1 is LGHNA, CDR2 YNFKEQ, per germline. The V and J ends lost 0 bases and 10 bases, in that order; junction bases with no gene match: 9. In DNA form, the CDR3 reads TGTGCCAGCAGCCAAGACCCACAGGGGCAGGGATCACCCCTCCACTTT. It specifies CASSQDPQGQGSPLHF.

This sequence joins TRBV6-5 and TRBJ2-3, with D unresolved. Germline V gene data show CDR1 as MNHEY and CDR2 as SVGAGI. The CDR3 has 15 residues. The germline V and J ends were trimmed by 3 bases and 1 base, with 11 bases remaining between them. The CDR3 nucleotides read TGTGCCAGCAGTTATTTCGGAGCGTGCACAGATACGCAGTATTTT. Amino acid sequence: CASSYFGACTDTQYF.

CDR3 region: CARRNRTGGRAFF. The CDR3 DNA follows: TGTGCCAGAAGAAATCGGACAGGGGGTAGAGCTTTCTTT. The J gene is TRBJ1-1, the V gene TRBV5-3; TRBD1 aligns across 10 bases. TRBV5-3 is sorted into the ORF group, with uncertain function. This CDR3 comprises 13 residues. With 5 bases clipped from V and 10 bases from J, the junction kept 8 bases outside the gene matches.

The rearrangement joins TRBV5-5 to TRBJ1-1, with a weak D call TRBD1 (5 bases). Germline CDR1 is SGHKS and CDR2 is YYEKEE (reference sequence). Trimming removed 0 bases from V and 4 bases from J, with 13 bases in between. This CDR3 comprises 15 residues. In DNA, the CDR3 is TGTGCCAGCAGCTTGGGGTGGGACGGGGGCACTGAAGCTTTCTTT. Translating gives CASSLGWDGGTEAFF.

The genes are TRBV18 and TRBJ1-1; D possibly corresponds to TRBD1 (6 bases). The length of the CDR3 is 16 residues. Looked up from germline, CDR1 is KGHSH and CDR2 is LQKENI. Trimming stripped 2 bases from V and 0 bases from J, with 13 bases between. This CDR3 is CASSPFGGQLNTEAFF. The CDR3 bases are TGTGCCAGCTCACCATTTGGGGGACAACTGAACACTGAAGCTTTCTTT.

The CDR3 spells CASSPSARPTNEKLFF. The CDR3 bases are TGCGCCAGCAGCCCGAGTGCCAGGCCAACTAATGAAAAACTGTTTTTT. J is TRBJ1-4 and V is TRBV4-3; no firm D call. Per the germline V gene, CDR1 is LGHNA and CDR2 is YSLEER. The length of the CDR3 is 16 residues. Trimming cost V 4 bases and J 0 bases, with 12 bases left between them.

This clone appeared a few times. The chain couples TRBV3-1 (or the pseudogene TRBV3-2) to TRBJ1-5; no firm D call. Germline V CDR1 and CDR2: LGHDT, YNNKEL (reference sequence). The length of the CDR3 is 13 residues. V shed 0 bases and J shed 3 bases, with 3 bases lying between them. The CDR3 nucleotides read TGTGCCAGCAGCCAAGAACTCAATCAGCCCCAGCATTTT. Amino acid sequence: CASSQELNQPQHF.

In its sample, this clone was seen once. This chain connects TRBV6-2 or TRBV6-3 to TRBJ2-7; 11 nucleotides agree with TRBD2. Germline V gives CDR1 MNHEY, CDR2 SVGEGT. The CDR3 has 15 amino acids. J lost 2 bases, V lost 5 bases, and 5 bases had no gene match. The CDR3 DNA follows: TGTGCCAGCAGTCGTTTAGCGGGAGGGCCCTACGAGCAGTACTTC. This translates into CASSRLAGGPYEQYF.

This chain links TRBV6-5 with TRBJ2-7; D is perhaps TRBD2 (5 bases). Trimming left V 8 bases short and J 6 bases short, with 17 bases between. The CDR3 is 13 residues long. Germline V CDR1 and CDR2: MNHEY, SVGAGI. In DNA form, the CDR3 reads TGTGCCAGCTCGGAGGCAGCTCCCACCGAGCAGTACTTC. This sequence encodes CASSEAAPTEQYF.